Following are 13 T cell receptor beta chains from one sample sequenced in a study of tumor and adjacent non-tumor tissue in lung cancer. The library came from three nested PCR rounds adapted from ARM-PCR protocols. TCRdb redid the calling of the multiplex PCR reads with MiXCR, one entry per CDR3 protein. This repertoire shows about 110,000 distinct CDR3 sequences, roughly three fifths found once; its top ten account for about 20%. No cell sorting was done before RNA was extracted from the tissue. The normal lung tissue was taken more than 3 cm from the tumor edge. Sequencing was done on a sample of distant non-tumor lung tissue. All receptors come from a man in his sixties with non-small cell lung cancer.

A remark on this clonotype: A junction boundary mismatches the germline segment, possibly from a read error. The CDR3 is CSTRDWTGDNTEAFF. The CDR3 DNA reads TGCAGTACTAGAGATTGGACAGGAGATAACACTGAAGCTTTCTTT. The chain carries TRBV20-1 and TRBJ1-1; TRBD1 agrees at 7 bases. Germline V gives CDR1 DFQATT, CDR2 SNEGSKA (reference sequence). The CDR3 sequence is 15 residues long.

This clonotype was seen more than once but under ten times. This chain connects TRBV30 to TRBJ2-1; 10 bases match TRBD2. Germline loops: CDR1 GTSNPN, CDR2 SVGIG (reference sequence). V dropped 3 bases and J dropped 0; count of bases not matched to a gene: 8. This CDR3 spans 17 amino acids. The CDR3 here is CAWRSTRTSGSYNEQFF. The CDR3 DNA follows: TGTGCCTGGAGATCTACCAGGACTAGCGGCTCCTACAATGAGCAGTTCTTC.

This clonotype turned up a few times. A much larger clone is a single base away; this may be a read error. Since no conserved phenylalanine or tryptophan closes the CDR3, a read error is the likely cause. The chain combines TRBV20-1 with TRBJ2-7; TRBD1 aligns across 8 bases. Germline V gene sequence: CDR1 DFQATT, CDR2 SNEGSKA (reference sequence). V lost 3 bases to trimming and J lost 4 bases; unmatched junction nucleotides: 8. This CDR3 is built from 14 residues. DNA for the CDR3: TGCAGTGCTAGTAGCGGACAGGGAGGTTACGAGCAGTACTTA. Translating it yields CSASSGQGGYEQYL.

This clonotype was seen many times. V gene TRBV6-5 combines with J gene TRBJ2-1, with TRBD2 matching 8 bases. This CDR3 has 11 residues. Per the germline V gene, CDR1 is MNHEY and CDR2 is SVGAGI. The trim removed 10 bases at V and 9 bases at J, leaving 5 bases unmatched. The DNA of the CDR3 is TGTGCCACGCGGGAGGCCGGTGAGCAGTTCTTC. It is translated as CATREAGEQFF.

V usage is TRBV29-1 and J usage is TRBJ2-7; D is uncertain. The V and J ends lost 8 bases and 4 bases respectively, with 12 bases between them. This CDR3 has 11 residues. Germline V gives CDR1 SQVTM, CDR2 ANQGSEA. The CDR3 protein is CSLQTDYEQYF. CDR3 nucleotide sequence: TGCAGCCTCCAAACAGATTACGAGCAGTACTTC.

Points on this clonotype: A junction end diverges from the germline sequence, so it may reflect a read error. The gene calls are TRBV30 and TRBJ2-7; 7 bases map to TRBD1. The germline V gene has CDR1 GTSNPN and CDR2 SVGIG (reference sequence). This CDR3 region has 14 residues. In DNA form, the CDR3 reads TGTGCCTGGAGTGTACGGGACAGAGTATACGGGCAGTACTTC. Translation: CAWSVRDRVYGQYF.

As for this clonotype: This clone may be a read error of a much larger clone one base away. The rearrangement uses TRBV6-4 and TRBJ2-3; the D gene could be TRBD1 or TRBD2 (6 bases each). Trimming removed 7 bases from V and 2 bases from J, with 13 bases in between. Germline CDR1 is MRHNA and CDR2 is SNTAGT. The CDR3 sequence is 14 residues long. In nucleotides, the CDR3 is TGTGCCAGCATTCTCGGGGGCAACACAGATACGCAGTATTTT. As protein: CASILGGNTDTQYF.

This clonotype was seen more than once but under ten times. This chain joins TRBV7-9 and TRBJ2-6; the D is unclear. Germline-derived CDR1 and CDR2 are SEHNR and FQNEAQ (reference sequence). The CDR3 length is 14 residues. Deletions cut 1 base from V and 4 bases from J, with 5 bases between. Here the CDR3 DNA reads TGTGCCAGCAGCTTAGTAGGAGGGGCCAACGTCCTGACTTTC. Its protein is CASSLVGGANVLTF.

To note about this clonotype: It may be a read error: a sequence one base away is much more abundant. The CDR3: CASSLYDMDYNEQFF. The DNA of the CDR3 is TGTGCCAGCAGCTTGTACGACATGGACTACAATGAGCAGTTCTTC. The chain employs TRBV5-6 and TRBJ2-1; D is unclear. CDR1 and CDR2 from the germline V gene are SGHDT and YYEEEE. V lost 1 base, J lost 3 bases, and 11 bases lay in between. The CDR3 length is 15 residues. Together with reference TRBV5-6 and TRBJ2-1, the CDR3 gives the full variable domain: DAGVTQSPTHLIKTRGQQVTLRCSPKSGHDTVSWYQQALGQGPQFIFQYYEEEERQRGNFPDRFSGHQFPNYSSELNVNALLLGDSALYLCASSLYDMDYNEQFFGPGTRLTVL.

Of note for this clonotype: A clone one base away is much larger, so this may be a read error. The chain couples TRBV20-1 to TRBJ1-2; D uncertain. CDR3 size: 14 residues. Germline V gene data show CDR1 as DFQATT and CDR2 as SNEGSKA (reference sequence). For the CDR3, the DNA is TGCAGTGGTAGAGATCAGAACACTTTCTATGGCTACACCTTC. Residues: CSGRDQNTFYGYTF.

This clonotype was detected many times. The chain couples TRBV4-2 to TRBJ2-7, with 8 bases fitting TRBD1. Germline V gene lookup returns CDR1 LGHNA and CDR2 YNFKEQ. The CDR3 is 16 amino acids. The V segment lost 0 bases and the J segment 0 bases; nucleotides outside the gene matches: 4. The CDR3 sequence is CASSQDPGGSSYEQYF. In DNA form, the CDR3 reads TGTGCCAGCAGCCAAGATCCAGGGGGCTCCTCCTACGAGCAGTACTTC.

This clonotype turned up a few times. A much larger clone differs from this one at a single base, so this may be a read error. The V call is TRBV6-2 or TRBV6-3, the J call TRBJ2-7; D call uncertain. Trimming removed 5 bases from V and 1 base from J, with 9 bases in between. Germline CDR1 is MNHEY and CDR2 is SVGEGT. The CDR3 extends over 13 amino acids. In nucleotides, the CDR3 is TGTGCCAGCAGTACATGGGGTTCCTACGAGCAGTACTTC. As protein: CASSTWGSYEQYF.

With regard to this clonotype: This may arise from a read error, as a much more abundant clone is one base away. The chain uses TRBV7-9 and TRBJ1-1, with D maybe TRBD1 (6 bases). Looked up from germline, CDR1 is SEHNR and CDR2 is FQNEAQ (reference sequence). The CDR3 runs to 14 residues. CDR3 bases: TGTGCCAGCAACTTAGGACAGATGAACACTGAAGCTTTCTTT. Translating it yields CASNLGQMNTEAFF.